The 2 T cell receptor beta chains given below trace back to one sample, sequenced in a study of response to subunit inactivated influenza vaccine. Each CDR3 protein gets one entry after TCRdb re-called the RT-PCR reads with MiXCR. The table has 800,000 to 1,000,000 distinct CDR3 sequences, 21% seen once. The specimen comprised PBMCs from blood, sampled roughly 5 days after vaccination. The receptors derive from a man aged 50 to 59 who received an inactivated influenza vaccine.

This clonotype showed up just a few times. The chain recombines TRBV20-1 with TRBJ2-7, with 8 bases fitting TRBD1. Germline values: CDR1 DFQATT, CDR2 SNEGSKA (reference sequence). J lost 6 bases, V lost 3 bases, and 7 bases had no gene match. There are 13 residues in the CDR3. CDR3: CSARDRVLGEQYF. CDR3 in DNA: TGCAGTGCTAGGGACAGGGTCTTGGGCGAGCAGTACTTC.

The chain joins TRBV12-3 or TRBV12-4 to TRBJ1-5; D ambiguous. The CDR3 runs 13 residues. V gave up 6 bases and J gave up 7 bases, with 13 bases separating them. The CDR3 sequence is CASSFTATQPQHF. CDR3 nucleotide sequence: TGTGCCAGCAGCTTTACCGCCACGCAGCCCCAGCATTTT.